This section outlines one T cell receptor beta chain sequence together with its context. Its antigen is still unknown. Within one base of it there is no much larger clone, and no base qualities were kept. CD8 naive samples were obtained by positive selection for CCR7 among CD45RO-negative cells, yielding a CD45RA+CCR7+ population from which TemRA cells were excluded. The donors were healthy, HIV-negative adults with no recently reported acute infections or vaccinations. Only Caucasian adults living in Nashville, Tennessee, USA were represented among the donors. After blood collection by leukapheresis, PBMCs were isolated using Ficoll-Histopaque density gradient centrifugation and then cryopreserved in the vapor phase of liquid nitrogen. Analytical flow cytometry was used to check the purity and quantity of every magnetically sorted T cell population. Genomic DNA was isolated from each sorted fraction and quantified by UV absorbance on a Nanodrop 2000c.

Using the deep immunoSEQ assay, TCR CDR3 regions were amplified from genomic DNA by multiplex PCR. Genomic DNA extracted from each cell subset was distributed evenly over all wells of several immunoSEQ 96-well plates, and each plate served as one replicate. For sorted subsets, each replicate PCR was loaded with about 0.2 ug genomic DNA, equivalent to some 31,000 T cell genomes. The purified libraries were quantified using a Qubit 3.0 fluorometer, sized with a Bioanalyzer 2100, and then quantified again using the KAPA Library Quantification kit. Every immunoSEQ 96-well plate was sequenced on a separate single-read 150-cycle Illumina NextSeq 550 flow cell. The source study handled its data this way. The immunoSEQ output contained only junctional sequences without quality scores, so filtering could not match that applied to full-length reads. To assign V/J genes and CDR3, sequences were annotated against IMGT germline references using PyIR, a Python wrapper for IgBLAST v1.9. Any read was removed if the V/J assignment was weak (E-value above 1e-6), the CDR3 was missing, or the read contained stop codons, out-of-frame junctions, or ambiguous translated residues. A V3J clonotype was defined by an identical inferred V gene, J gene, and CDR3 amino acid sequence. Percentage overlap between repertoires was calculated by dividing the number of shared unique clonotypes by the size of the smaller repertoire. Richness of each repertoire was evaluated using RTK rarefaction, the Chao1 estimator, and Recon v2.1 estimates of unobserved clonotypes. Generation probabilities were computed with OLGA for all TCRbeta clonotypes obtained by the gDNA method from a few donors. The immuneACCESS repertoire file appears here via TCRdb, limited to in-frame rearrangements. These files lack a portion of the clones; in checked studies, under half of the deficit traces to unresolved V genes, and the cause of the others is not known. The DNA was the basis for D and trimming; V, J and clone size are from that table. This sample holds about 2.2 million clones; 85% to 95% were observed only once. The ten largest make up around 1.7% of the sample.

This sample was taken from a study of shared clonotypes between healthy human individuals (dated by TCRdb to 2020 to 2022). Broadly, across the study: The cohort comprised a couple of women and three men aged 18 to 49 years. Leukapheresis yielded between about 0.94 and 10 billion PBMCs per donor. To estimate repertoire size and how much clonotype sharing occurs between individuals, the study deeply sequenced the blood TCR repertoires of a handful of healthy adults. For each donor, three plates each were used for CD4 naive and CD4 memory, two plates were used for CD8 naive, and one plate was used for CD8 memory. Different laboratories and diverse techniques were used to prepare libraries and sequence TCR repertoires, to increase sequencing depth and limit assay-specific biases.

Counted from cysteine to phenylalanine, this CDR3 has 15 amino acids. The sequence is cut down to CDR3 DNA, 45 bases in frame from base 1. CDR1 MNHNS and CDR2 SASEGT are derived from the germline V gene. V drops 0 bases and J drops 6 bases, leaving 12 bases in between. Points the paper makes about the study in general: Sampling was restricted to blood, and TCR repertoires in tissue are likely to differ from TCR repertoires in blood. When several donors were compared, the shared fraction of clonotypes was about 5.5% for naive CD4, approximately 3.3% for naive CD8, 2.3% for memory CD4, and around 0.37% for memory CD8. Clonotypes shared by all four sorted-subset donors showed higher generation probabilities than non-shared clonotypes. Because the study included a small number of donors, the genetic and exposure-history diversity represented was limited. Pairwise subsampling indicated that sequencing depth was expected to affect the degree of clonotype sharing among donors. Larger estimated clonotype richness was generally found for naive subsets than for memory subsets. Rarefaction of sorted-subset datasets indicated incomplete sequencing despite the large sequencing depth.

Recombination linked TRBV6-1 to TRBJ2-4; the D gene is perhaps TRBD2, on 6 matching bases. Material: naive CD8+ T cells from PBMCs. The cell subset or site label of this sample denotes: CD45RA+CCR7+. The sequence was obtained from a man younger than 35 in good health. Some clones in this sample may be carry-over from other donors' samples. The CDR3 protein: CASSEAEEGRNIQYF. The bases are TGTGCCAGCAGTGAAGCTGAGGAGGGAAGAAACATTCAGTACTTC.